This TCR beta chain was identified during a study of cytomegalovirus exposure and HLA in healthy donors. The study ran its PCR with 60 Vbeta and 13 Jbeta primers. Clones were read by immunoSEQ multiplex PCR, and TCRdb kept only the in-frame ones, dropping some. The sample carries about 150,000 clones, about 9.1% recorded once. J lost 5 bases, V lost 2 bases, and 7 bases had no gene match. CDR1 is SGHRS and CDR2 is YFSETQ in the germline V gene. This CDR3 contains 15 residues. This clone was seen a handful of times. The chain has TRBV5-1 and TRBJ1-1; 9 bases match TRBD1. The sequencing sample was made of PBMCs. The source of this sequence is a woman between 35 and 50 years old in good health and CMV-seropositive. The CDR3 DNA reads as TGCGCCAGCAGCTTAAGACAGGGGGGTATTACTGAAGCTTTCTTT. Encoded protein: CASSLRQGGITEAFF.